The present T cell receptor (beta chain) was sequenced within a study of patients and donors after allogeneic stem cell transplantation. TCRdb re-analysed the RT-PCR reads in MiXCR, keeping a single row per CDR3 protein. The table records 920,000 or so distinct CDR3 sequences, roughly 17% of them present only once. Trimming removed 6 bases from V and 4 bases from J, with 13 bases in between. Per the germline V gene, CDR1 is DFQATT and CDR2 is SNEGSKA (reference sequence). The CDR3 contains 14 residues. This TCR was recovered from a human donor who was either an allogeneic HSCT recipient or a stem cell or donor lymphocyte infusion donor (not recorded which). It is not recorded whose cells these are; they may come from a transplant donor. The specimen was blood, either unsorted or a sorted T cell fraction (not recorded which). The chain has TRBV20-1 and TRBJ2-6, with D possibly TRBD1 on 6 matching bases. In DNA, the CDR3 is TGCAGTGCCCCAGACAGGTCCGGGGCCAACGTCCTGACTTTC. This translates into CSAPDRSGANVLTF.